This TCR beta chain stems from a study of T cells in tuberculosis. This CDR3 comprises 13 residues. Trimming pared 1 base from V and 13 bases from J, leaving 17 bases between. CDR1 SGHRS and CDR2 YFSETQ come from the germline V gene. Study-wide findings and caveats: GMM-specific TCRs were nearer to active tuberculosis alpha repertoires, suggesting expansion. Smaller alpha distances in active tuberculosis partly reflected shorter CDR3-alpha lengths.

A remark on this clone: The antigen is not known.

Assay: immunoSEQ multiplex PCR; the TCRdb copy retains only in-frame clones and omits some. This sample has about 38,000 clones, with around 94% found just once. The time point: new active TB diagnosis, blood taken before or within 7 days of starting treatment. Positive smear microscopy and/or M. tuberculosis culture confirmed active disease. The J gene is TRBJ1-1, the V gene TRBV5-1; tentatively, D is TRBD1 (6 bases). Material: PBMCs, obtained at tuberculosis diagnosis. The receptor was derived from an adult with tuberculosis. The CDR3 reads CASSLPGTPTIFF. CDR3 in DNA: TGCGCCAGCAGCTTGCCCGGGACACCGACCATTTTCTTT.